This T cell receptor (beta chain) was observed in a study of blood T cell repertoires in COVID-19. The wider study: Italy, Spain and the United States were the sources of the convalescent and acute COVID-19 samples. PBMCs, B-cell-depleted T cells, or T cells were the source of the cDNA or gDNA that made up the material.

As handled by the study authors: Amplification from reference gene primers served as the basis for estimated nucleated cell counts. This table comes from immunoSEQ multiplex PCR, and its TCRdb copy is limited to in-frame clones, with some not included. The V and J calls and clone size come from that table; D and trimming were worked out from the DNA. The sample consists of about 270,000 clones, less than 85% of them appearing once. This CDR3 is built from 17 residues. CDR1 SGHDN and CDR2 FVKESK come from the germline V gene. Trimming cost V 0 bases and J 2 bases, with 17 bases left between them. The gene calls are TRBV14 and TRBJ2-7; weak D call: TRBD2 (6 bases). Material for sequencing was peripheral blood. This sequence originates from a woman aged 18-35 years with acute or convalescent COVID-19. The DNA of the CDR3 is TGTGCCAGCAGCCAAGAGGAGTGGACTAACTTTCCCTACGAGCAGTACTTC. Its protein product is CASSQEEWTNFPYEQYF.